Each of the 23 T cell receptor beta chains below was sequenced from the same sample in a study of cytomegalovirus exposure and HLA in healthy donors. Use of 60 Vbeta and 13 Jbeta primers characterized the PCR. Measured with immunoSEQ multiplex PCR; TCRdb has only the in-frame clones, and not every one. Among approximately 100,000 clones listed, 65% to 80% were seen once. The specimen sequenced was PBMCs. The source is a middle-aged woman in good health and CMV-seronegative.

The J gene is TRBJ1-6, the V gene TRBV7-8; the D gene is possibly TRBD1 (5 bases). In germline, CDR1 is SGHVS, CDR2 FQNEAQ. Trimming removed 4 bases from V and 9 bases from J, with 19 bases in between. The CDR3 covers 16 residues. The CDR3 sequence is CASSSAHRDRTSPLHF. The CDR3 DNA sequence: TGTGCCAGCAGCTCGGCCCACCGAGACAGAACTTCACCCCTCCACTTT.

This rearrangement joins TRBV7-8 to TRBJ2-7; no reliable D call. V lost 5 bases to trimming and J lost 0 bases, with 8 bases between them. Germline V gene data show CDR1 as SGHVS and CDR2 as FQNEAQ. This CDR3 comprises 13 residues. CDR3 protein: CASSPSRSYEQYF. The CDR3 DNA reads TGTGCCAGCAGCCCGTCGCGCTCCTACGAGCAGTACTTC.

The genes are TRBV28 and TRBJ1-6, with 7 bases aligning to TRBD1. Germline values: CDR1 MDHEN, CDR2 SYDVKM. V lost 5 bases to trimming and J lost 4 bases; unmatched junction nucleotides: 8. The CDR3 is made up of 16 amino acids. The CDR3 region is CASSLSGTAYNSPLHF. In DNA, the CDR3 is TGTGCCAGCAGTCTCTCTGGGACAGCGTATAATTCACCCCTCCACTTT.

J is TRBJ1-1 and V is TRBV5-1, with a tentative D call TRBD1 (6 bases). The germline V gene encodes CDR1 SGHRS and CDR2 YFSETQ. This CDR3 contains 18 residues. The V and J ends lost 4 bases and 0 bases respectively, with 22 bases between them. CDR3 in amino acids: CASSGRDTVPKMNTEAFF. The CDR3 DNA reads TGCGCCAGCAGCGGCCGGGACACAGTACCGAAAATGAACACTGAAGCTTTCTTT.

The chain combines TRBV7-3 with TRBJ2-2; 7 bases fit TRBD1. CDR3 length: 16 residues. Germline CDR1 and CDR2: SGHTA and FQGTGA. Trimming took 3 bases from V and 0 from J; bases not matched to a gene: 4. The CDR3 here is CASSLHQGANTGELFF. CDR3 nucleotide sequence: TGTGCCAGCAGCTTGCACCAGGGGGCGAACACCGGGGAGCTGTTTTTT.

This rearrangement joins TRBV5-1 to TRBJ2-5, with 8 bases fitting TRBD1. V was clipped by 4 bases and J by 1 base; unmatched bases: 6. This CDR3 region has 15 residues. CDR1 and CDR2 from the germline V gene are SGHRS and YFSETQ. The CDR3: CASSPGTGLQETQYF. CDR3 DNA: TGCGCCAGCAGCCCAGGGACAGGACTCCAAGAGACCCAGTACTTC.

This clone was counted only a few times. The chain recombines TRBV2 with TRBJ2-1, with 7 bases identical to TRBD2. V dropped 8 bases and J dropped 4; count of bases not matched to a gene: 11. The CDR3 is made up of 15 amino acids. In germline, CDR1 is SNHLY, CDR2 FYNNEI. CDR3 in amino acids: CASLAEAGVYNEQFF. CDR3 nucleotides: TGTGCCAGCCTCGCAGAGGCGGGAGTATACAATGAGCAGTTCTTC.

The J gene is TRBJ2-1, the V gene TRBV15; maybe TRBD2 (5 bases). V was clipped by 1 base and J by 4 bases, with 5 bases between them. This CDR3 spans 13 amino acids. The germline V gene has CDR1 LNHNV and CDR2 YYDKDF (reference sequence). CDR3 DNA sequence: TGTGCCACCAGCAGAGGGACTTACAATGAGCAGTTCTTC. Translating it yields CATSRGTYNEQFF.

On this clone itself: Other DNA sequences within the sample encode an identical CDR3. The chain combines TRBV19 with TRBJ2-3, with 8 positions matching TRBD1. Germline loops: CDR1 LNHDA, CDR2 SQIVND (reference sequence). The CDR3 extends over 16 amino acids. J lost 0 bases, V lost 9 bases, and 11 bases had no gene match. CDR3 sequence (DNA): TGTGCCAGCGCCCGGGACAGGATTGCCAGCACAGATACGCAGTATTTT. Residues: CASARDRIASTDTQYF.

The chain's CDR3 is CASSLSTSGGAVQTPTQYF. The CDR3 nucleotides read TGTGCCAGCAGTTTATCGACTAGCGGGGGGGCCGTCCAAACTCCTACGCAGTATTTT. The chain combines TRBV27 with TRBJ2-3, with TRBD2 matching over 14 bases. The ends lost 0 bases at V and 8 bases at J; junction bases unmatched: 13. The germline gives CDR1 MNHEY, CDR2 SMNVEV (reference sequence). CDR3 length equals 19 residues.

V gene TRBV5-1 combines with J gene TRBJ2-3; 9 bases map to TRBD1. There are 13 residues in the CDR3. Germline V CDR1 and CDR2: SGHRS, YFSETQ. The ends lost 8 bases at V and 0 bases at J; junction bases unmatched: 1. CDR3 loop: CASGTGSTDTQYF. The CDR3, as DNA: TGCGCCAGTGGGACAGGGAGCACAGATACGCAGTATTTT.

The chain recombines TRBV27 with TRBJ1-6; TRBD1 agrees at 7 bases. Germline CDR1 is MNHEY and CDR2 is SMNVEV (reference sequence). J was trimmed by 5 bases and V by 4 bases; bases with no gene match: 5. This CDR3 region has 15 residues. The CDR3 loop is CASSYLGQNNSPLHF. The CDR3 DNA reads TGTGCCAGCAGTTATCTGGGACAGAATAATTCACCCCTCCACTTT.

The chain carries TRBV27 and TRBJ2-5; 9 bases align to TRBD1. The assigned J gene may be wrong: the sequence end matches TRBJ2-7 better. Germline-derived CDR1 and CDR2 are MNHEY and SMNVEV (reference sequence). CDR3 length: 13 amino acids. The CDR3 bases are TGTGCCAGCAGTATCGGGACAGGGTACGAGCAGTACTTC. As protein: CASSIGTGYEQYF.

The V and J genes are TRBV5-1 and TRBJ1-1; weak D call: TRBD1 (5 bases). With 6 bases removed from V and 0 bases from J, the gap between germline ends came to 12 bases. CDR3 size: 14 residues. Germline loops: CDR1 SGHRS, CDR2 YFSETQ. The CDR3 DNA reads as TGCGCCAGCATGGGGGGATCCATGAACACTGAAGCTTTCTTT. Translating it yields CASMGGSMNTEAFF.

This clone was seen a handful of times. Mismatch with germline at one junction end may stem from a read error. The chain combines TRBV7-7 with TRBJ2-5; 14 nucleotides line up with TRBD2. CDR3 length equals 17 residues. Germline V gives CDR1 SSHAT, CDR2 FNYEAQ (reference sequence). In DNA form, the CDR3 reads TGTGCTAGCAGCCGTGGACTAGCGGGAGGCACTCAAGAGACCCAGTACTTC. It is translated as CASSRGLAGGTQETQYF.

The chain uses TRBV19 and TRBJ2-5, with D possibly TRBD2 on 6 matching bases. The J call may be in error: the DNA end matches TRBJ2-7 better. The CDR3 totals 14 residues. Germline V gene lookup returns CDR1 LNHDA and CDR2 SQIVND (reference sequence). CDR3 protein: CASSIRRGPYEQYF. The CDR3 DNA reads as TGTGCCAGTAGTATAAGGAGGGGCCCCTACGAGCAGTACTTC.

J is TRBJ1-5 and V is TRBV27; 7 bases fit TRBD1. The J segment lost 7 bases and the V segment lost 2 bases, leaving 5 bases of the junction unmatched. This CDR3 is built from 14 residues. Germline V CDR1 and CDR2: MNHEY, SMNVEV (reference sequence). CDR3 amino acids: CASSLNRGEQPQHF. CDR3 in DNA: TGTGCCAGCAGTTTAAACAGGGGCGAACAGCCCCAGCATTTT.

This chain links TRBV19 with TRBJ1-5, with 7 bases that match TRBD1. The CDR3 is 15 amino acids. Germline trimming cut 3 bases from V and 2 bases from J; bases unmatched to any gene: 4. CDR1 and CDR2 (germline): LNHDA, SQIVND (reference sequence). DNA of the CDR3: TGTGCCAGTAGTATTATCGACAGGGGCAATCAGCCCCAGCATTTT. It is translated as CASSIIDRGNQPQHF.

The chain uses TRBV11-3 and TRBJ2-1, with D possibly being TRBD1 (6 bases). CDR1 SGHNT and CDR2 YENEEA come from the germline V gene. CDR3 length: 14 residues. V was clipped by 0 bases and J by 6 bases, with 9 bases between them. The CDR3 nucleotides are TGTGCCAGCAGCTTAGAGGGGGCCATCAATGAGCAGTTCTTC. This translates into CASSLEGAINEQFF.

V and J are TRBV9 and TRBJ2-3, with a possible D match to TRBD2 (5 bases). With 3 bases removed from V and 0 bases from J, the gap between germline ends came to 11 bases. Germline loops: CDR1 SGDLS, CDR2 YYNGEE. The CDR3 is made up of 15 amino acids. As DNA, the CDR3 is TGTGCCAGCAGCGCCAGCGGTCTTAGCACAGATACGCAGTATTTT. Residues: CASSASGLSTDTQYF. The full variable domain, in which reference TRBV9 and TRBJ2-3 provide the parts outside the CDR3, is DSGVTQTPKHLITATGQRVTLRCSPRSGDLSVYWYQQSLDQGLQFLIQYYNGEERAKGNILERFSAQQFPDLHSELNLSSLELGDSALYFCASSASGLSTDTQYFGPGTRLTVL.

This clone has only one observation. The V gene is TRBV29-1, the J gene TRBJ2-5, with D possibly matching TRBD2 (7 bases). The J call may be faulty, since TRBJ2-7 better matches the DNA end. CDR3 length: 15 amino acids. The germline CDR1 and CDR2 sequences are SQVTM and ANQGSEA. The CDR3 loop is CSVENEGGSSYEQYF. CDR3 nucleotide sequence: TGCAGCGTTGAAAATGAGGGGGGGAGCTCCTACGAGCAGTACTTC.

A word on this clone: An end of the junction does not agree with germline; a read error may underlie this. This rearrangement joins TRBV7-9 to TRBJ2-7, with D possibly TRBD2 on 6 matching bases. In germline, CDR1 is SEHNR, CDR2 FQNEAQ (reference sequence). The CDR3 contains 14 residues. The CDR3 DNA reads as TGTTCCAGTAATAAAGGAGGGTTCAACTACGAGCAGTACTTC. Amino acids: CSSNKGGFNYEQYF.

This clone came up a few times. The chain couples TRBV7-9 to TRBJ2-5; maybe TRBD1 (6 bases). Trimming shortened V by 5 bases and J by 4 bases, and 14 bases separated the two germline ends. The CDR3 extends over 14 amino acids. Germline-derived CDR1 and CDR2 are SEHNR and FQNEAQ (reference sequence). The CDR3 spells CASSHTGFGETQYF. CDR3 DNA sequence: TGTGCCAGCAGCCATACAGGGTTCGGAGAGACCCAGTACTTC.